The clone carrying this TCR beta chain has a count of ten or more. Its antigen remains unidentified. This sample was taken from a study of T-cell reconstitution after alpha-beta-depleted transplantation in children. Whole-study results and caveats: About two months after transplant, alpha-beta T cells reportedly came from several hundred expanded graft clones. T-cell counts and diversity at one year following transplant were attributed mainly to newly produced T cells.

Deletions cut 6 bases from V and 4 bases from J, with 15 bases between. Germline CDR1 is MDHEN and CDR2 is SYDVKM. The CDR3 has 14 residues. Preparation of the TCRbeta library involved a method that used unique molecular identifiers. MiXCR, run by TCRdb on the PCR reads, gives a single entry per CDR3 protein. The table includes 350,000 to 500,000 distinct CDR3 sequences, around 46% detected once. This receptor was identified in a girl aged 2-10 years with aplastic anemia, due to receive a stem cell transplant. The chain has TRBV28 and TRBJ2-5; D might be TRBD1 or TRBD2, each matching 6 bases. Sequenced material: PBMCs, taken before TCRalphabeta/CD19-depleted stem cell transplant. As DNA, the CDR3 is TGTGCCAGCAGCAGACGGGGGCGGACAGAGACCCAGTACTTC. Translated, it gives CASSRRGRTETQYF.